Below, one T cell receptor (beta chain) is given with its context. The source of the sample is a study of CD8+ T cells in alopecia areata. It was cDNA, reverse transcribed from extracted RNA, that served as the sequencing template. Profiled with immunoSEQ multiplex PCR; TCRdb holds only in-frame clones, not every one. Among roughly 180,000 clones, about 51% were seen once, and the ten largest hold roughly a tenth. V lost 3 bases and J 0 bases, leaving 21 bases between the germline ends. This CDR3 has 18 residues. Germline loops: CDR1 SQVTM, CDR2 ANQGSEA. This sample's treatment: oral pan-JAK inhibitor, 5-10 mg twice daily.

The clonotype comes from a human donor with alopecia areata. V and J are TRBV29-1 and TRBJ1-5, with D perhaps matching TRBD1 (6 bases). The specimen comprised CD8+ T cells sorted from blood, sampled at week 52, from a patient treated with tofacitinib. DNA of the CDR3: TGCAGCGTTGATTATTGGGGGCCATGGAACCATAGCAATCAGCCCCAGCATTTT. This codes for CSVDYWGPWNHSNQPQHF.